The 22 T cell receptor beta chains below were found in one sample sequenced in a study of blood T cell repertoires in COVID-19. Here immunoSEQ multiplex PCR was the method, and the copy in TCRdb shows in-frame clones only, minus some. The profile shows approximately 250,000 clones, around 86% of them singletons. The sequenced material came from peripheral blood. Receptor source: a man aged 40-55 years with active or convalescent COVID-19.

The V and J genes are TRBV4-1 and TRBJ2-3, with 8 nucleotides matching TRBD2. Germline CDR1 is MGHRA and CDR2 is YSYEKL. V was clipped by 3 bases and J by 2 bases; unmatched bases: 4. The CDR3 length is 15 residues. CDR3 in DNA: TGCGCCAGCAGCCAGGCTAGCGGGCCCACAGATACGCAGTATTTT. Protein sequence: CASSQASGPTDTQYF.

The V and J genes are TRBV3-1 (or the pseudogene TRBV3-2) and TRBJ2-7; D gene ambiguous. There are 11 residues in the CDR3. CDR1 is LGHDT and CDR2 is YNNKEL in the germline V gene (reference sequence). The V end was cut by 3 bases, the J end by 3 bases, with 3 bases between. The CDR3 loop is CASSQSYEQYF. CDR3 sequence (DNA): TGTGCCAGCAGCCAGAGCTACGAGCAGTACTTC.

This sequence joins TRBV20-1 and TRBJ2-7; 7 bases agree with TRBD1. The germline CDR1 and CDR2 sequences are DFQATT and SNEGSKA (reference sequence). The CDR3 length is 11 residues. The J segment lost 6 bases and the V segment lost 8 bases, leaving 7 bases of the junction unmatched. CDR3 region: CSPVQGLEQYF. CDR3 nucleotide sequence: TGCAGTCCAGTACAGGGGCTCGAGCAGTACTTC.

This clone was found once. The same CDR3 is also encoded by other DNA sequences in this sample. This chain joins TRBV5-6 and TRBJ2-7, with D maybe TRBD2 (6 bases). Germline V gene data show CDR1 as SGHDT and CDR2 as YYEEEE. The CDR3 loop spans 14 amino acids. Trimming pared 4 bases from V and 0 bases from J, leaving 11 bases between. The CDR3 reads CASSLGLASYEQYF. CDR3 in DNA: TGTGCCAGCAGCCTGGGACTCGCCTCCTACGAGCAGTACTTC.

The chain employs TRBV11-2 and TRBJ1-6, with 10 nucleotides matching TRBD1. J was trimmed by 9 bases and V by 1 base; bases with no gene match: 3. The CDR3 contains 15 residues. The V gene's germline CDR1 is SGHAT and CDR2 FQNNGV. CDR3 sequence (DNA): TGTGCCAGCAGCTTAGGGACAGGGGGAACTTCACCCCTCCACTTT. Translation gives CASSLGTGGTSPLHF.

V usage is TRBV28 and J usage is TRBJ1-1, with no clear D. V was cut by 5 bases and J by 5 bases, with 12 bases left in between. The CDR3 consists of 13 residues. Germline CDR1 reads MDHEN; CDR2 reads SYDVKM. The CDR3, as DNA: TGTGCCAGCAGTAGGCAGGCGCGAACTGAAGCTTTCTTT. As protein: CASSRQARTEAFF.

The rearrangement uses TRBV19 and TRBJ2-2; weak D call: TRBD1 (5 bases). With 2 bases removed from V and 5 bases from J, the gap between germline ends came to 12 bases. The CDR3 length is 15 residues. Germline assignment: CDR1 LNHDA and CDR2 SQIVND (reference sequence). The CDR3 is CASSIQRGQTGELFF. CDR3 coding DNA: TGTGCCAGTAGTATACAAAGGGGCCAAACCGGGGAGCTGTTTTTT.

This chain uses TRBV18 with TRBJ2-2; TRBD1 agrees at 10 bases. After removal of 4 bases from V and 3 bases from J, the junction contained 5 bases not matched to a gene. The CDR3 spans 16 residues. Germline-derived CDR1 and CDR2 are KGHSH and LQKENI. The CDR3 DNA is TGTGCCAGCTCACAAGACAGGGGGCCGTACACCGGGGAGCTGTTTTTT. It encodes CASSQDRGPYTGELFF. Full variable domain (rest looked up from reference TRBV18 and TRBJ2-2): NAGVMQNPRHLVRRRGQEARLRCSPMKGHSHVYWYRQLPEEGLKFMVYLQKENIIDESGMPKERFSAEFPKEGPSILRIQQVVRGDSAAYFCASSQDRGPYTGELFFGEGSRLTVL.

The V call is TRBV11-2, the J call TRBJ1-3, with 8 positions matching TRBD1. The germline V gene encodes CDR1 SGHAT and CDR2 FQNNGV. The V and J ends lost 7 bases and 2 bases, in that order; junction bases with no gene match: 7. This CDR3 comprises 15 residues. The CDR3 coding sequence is TGTGCCAGCACCATCCCGACAGGGGCTGGAAACACCATATATTTT. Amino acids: CASTIPTGAGNTIYF. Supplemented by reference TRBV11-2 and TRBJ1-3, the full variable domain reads EAGVAQSPRYKIIEKRQSVAFWCNPISGHATLYWYQQILGQGPKLLIQFQNNGVVDDSQLPKDRFSAERLKGVDSTLKIQPAKLEDSAVYLCASTIPTGAGNTIYFGEGSWLTVV.

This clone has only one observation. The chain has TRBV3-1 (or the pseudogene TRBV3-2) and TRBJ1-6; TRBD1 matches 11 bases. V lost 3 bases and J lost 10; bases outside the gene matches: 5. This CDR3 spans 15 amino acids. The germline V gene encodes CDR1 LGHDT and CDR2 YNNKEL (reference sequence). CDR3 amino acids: CASSHGTGGGSPLHF. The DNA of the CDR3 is TGTGCCAGCAGCCATGGGACAGGGGGAGGATCACCCCTCCACTTT.

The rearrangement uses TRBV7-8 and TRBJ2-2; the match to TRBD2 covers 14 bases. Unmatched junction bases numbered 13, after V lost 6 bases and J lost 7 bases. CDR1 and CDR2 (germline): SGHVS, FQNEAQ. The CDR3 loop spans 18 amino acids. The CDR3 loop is CASRVSGTSGRWVGELFF. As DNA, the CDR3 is TGTGCCAGCAGGGTTTCCGGGACTAGCGGGAGATGGGTCGGGGAGCTGTTTTTT.

The CDR3 region is CASSLTGLSGANVLTF. Written as DNA, the CDR3 is TGTGCCAGCAGTTTGACAGGCCTCTCTGGGGCCAACGTCCTGACTTTC. This rearrangement joins TRBV28 to TRBJ2-6, with D perhaps matching TRBD1 (6 bases). V dropped 3 bases and J dropped 0 bases, with 9 bases sitting between them. Germline CDR1 reads MDHEN; CDR2 reads SYDVKM. This CDR3 has 16 residues.

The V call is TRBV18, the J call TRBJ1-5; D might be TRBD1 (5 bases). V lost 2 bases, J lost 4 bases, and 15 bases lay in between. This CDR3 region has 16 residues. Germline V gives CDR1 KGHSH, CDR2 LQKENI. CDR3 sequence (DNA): TGTGCCAGCTCACCATCCCGCGGGACCGGAAATCAGCCCCAGCATTTT. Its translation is CASSPSRGTGNQPQHF.

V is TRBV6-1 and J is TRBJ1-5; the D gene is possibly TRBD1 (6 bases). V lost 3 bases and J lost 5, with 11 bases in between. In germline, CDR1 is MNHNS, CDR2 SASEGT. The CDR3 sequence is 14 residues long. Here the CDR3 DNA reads TGTGCCAGCAGTGATTACACAGGGCATCAGCCCCAGCATTTT. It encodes CASSDYTGHQPQHF.

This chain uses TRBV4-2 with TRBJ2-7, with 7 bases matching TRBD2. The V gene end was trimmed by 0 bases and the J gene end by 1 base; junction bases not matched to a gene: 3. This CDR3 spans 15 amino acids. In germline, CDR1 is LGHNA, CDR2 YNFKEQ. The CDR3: CASSQDGTNSYEQYF. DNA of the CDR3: TGTGCCAGCAGCCAAGATGGGACTAATTCCTACGAGCAGTACTTC.

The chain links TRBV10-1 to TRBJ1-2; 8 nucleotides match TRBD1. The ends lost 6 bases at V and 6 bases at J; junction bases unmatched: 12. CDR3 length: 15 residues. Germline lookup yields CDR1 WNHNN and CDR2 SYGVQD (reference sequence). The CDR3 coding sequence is TGCGCCAGCAGCCCCGACAGGGGCCCCTCTCATGGCTACACCTTC. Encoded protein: CASSPDRGPSHGYTF.

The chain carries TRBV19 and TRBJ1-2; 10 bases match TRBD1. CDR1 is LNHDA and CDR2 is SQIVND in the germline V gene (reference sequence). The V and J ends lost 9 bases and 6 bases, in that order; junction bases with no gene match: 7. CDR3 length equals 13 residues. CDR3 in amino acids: CASKGTGDHGYTF. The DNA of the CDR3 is TGTGCCAGCAAAGGGACAGGGGACCATGGCTACACCTTC.

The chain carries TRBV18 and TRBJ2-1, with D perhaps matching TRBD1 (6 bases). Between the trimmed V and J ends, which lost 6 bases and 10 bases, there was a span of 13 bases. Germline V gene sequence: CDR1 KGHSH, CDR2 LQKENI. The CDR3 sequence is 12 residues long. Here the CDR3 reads CASSQQGWEQFF. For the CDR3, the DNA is TGTGCCAGCTCTCAACAGGGATGGGAGCAGTTCTTC.

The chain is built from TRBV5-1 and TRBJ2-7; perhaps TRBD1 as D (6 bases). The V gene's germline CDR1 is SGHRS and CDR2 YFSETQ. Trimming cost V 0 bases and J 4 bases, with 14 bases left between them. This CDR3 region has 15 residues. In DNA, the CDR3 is TGCGCCAGCAGCTTGGGGGACACCGAGGGATACGAGCAGTACTTC. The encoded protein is CASSLGDTEGYEQYF.

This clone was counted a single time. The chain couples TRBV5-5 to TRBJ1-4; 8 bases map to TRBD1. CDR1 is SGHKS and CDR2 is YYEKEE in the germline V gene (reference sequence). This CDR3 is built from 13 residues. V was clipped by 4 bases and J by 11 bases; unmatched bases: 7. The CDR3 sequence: CASSRQGRGKLFF. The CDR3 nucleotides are TGTGCCAGCAGCCGACAGGGGAGGGGGAAACTGTTTTTT.

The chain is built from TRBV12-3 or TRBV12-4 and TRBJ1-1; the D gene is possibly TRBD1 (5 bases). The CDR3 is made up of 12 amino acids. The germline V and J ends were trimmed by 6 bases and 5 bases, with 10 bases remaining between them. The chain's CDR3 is CASRDSRTEAFF. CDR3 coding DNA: TGTGCCAGCAGAGACAGCAGGACTGAAGCTTTCTTT.

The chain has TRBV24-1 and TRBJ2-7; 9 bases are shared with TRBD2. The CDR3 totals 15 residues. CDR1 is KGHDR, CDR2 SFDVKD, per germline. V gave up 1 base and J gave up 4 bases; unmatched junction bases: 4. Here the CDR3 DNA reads TGTGCCACCAGTGATTTTTCCAGCGGGAGGTACGAGCAGTACTTC. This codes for CATSDFSSGRYEQYF.